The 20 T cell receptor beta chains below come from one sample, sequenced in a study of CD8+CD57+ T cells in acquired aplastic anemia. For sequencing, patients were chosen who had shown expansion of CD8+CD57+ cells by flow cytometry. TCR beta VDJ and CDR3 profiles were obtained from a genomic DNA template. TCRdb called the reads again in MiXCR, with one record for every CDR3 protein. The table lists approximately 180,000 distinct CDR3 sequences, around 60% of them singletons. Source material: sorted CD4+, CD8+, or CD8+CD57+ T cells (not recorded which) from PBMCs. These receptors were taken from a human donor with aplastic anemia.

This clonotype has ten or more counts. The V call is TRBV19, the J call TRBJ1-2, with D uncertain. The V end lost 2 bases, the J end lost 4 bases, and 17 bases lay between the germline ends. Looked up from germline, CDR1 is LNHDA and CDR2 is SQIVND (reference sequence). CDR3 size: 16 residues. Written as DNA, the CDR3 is TGTGCCAGTAGTATATGGGAGAGTGAGGTTCGCTATGGCTACACCTTC. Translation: CASSIWESEVRYGYTF.

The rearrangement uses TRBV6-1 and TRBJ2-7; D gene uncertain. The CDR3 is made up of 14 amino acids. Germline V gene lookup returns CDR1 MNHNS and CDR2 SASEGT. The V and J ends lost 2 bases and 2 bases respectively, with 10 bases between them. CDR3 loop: CASSEYEYPYEQYF. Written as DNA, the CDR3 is TGTGCCAGCAGTGAATATGAGTATCCCTACGAGCAGTACTTC.

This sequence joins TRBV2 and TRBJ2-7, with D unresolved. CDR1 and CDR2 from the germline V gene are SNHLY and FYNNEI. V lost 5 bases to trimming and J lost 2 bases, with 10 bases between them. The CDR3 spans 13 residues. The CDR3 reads CASSWQETYEQYF. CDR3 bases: TGTGCCAGCAGTTGGCAGGAAACCTACGAGCAGTACTTC.

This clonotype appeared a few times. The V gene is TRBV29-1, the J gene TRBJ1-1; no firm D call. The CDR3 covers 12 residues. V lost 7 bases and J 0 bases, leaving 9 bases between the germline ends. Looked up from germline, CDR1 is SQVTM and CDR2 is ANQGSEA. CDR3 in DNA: TGCAGCGCTGGACGAATGAACACTGAAGCTTTCTTT. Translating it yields CSAGRMNTEAFF. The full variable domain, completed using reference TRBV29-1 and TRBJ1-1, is SAVISQKPSRDICQRGTSLTIQCQVDSQVTMMFWYRQQPGQSLTLIATANQGSEATYESGFVIDKFPISRPNLTFSTLTVSNMSPEDSSIYLCSAGRMNTEAFFGQGTRLTVV.

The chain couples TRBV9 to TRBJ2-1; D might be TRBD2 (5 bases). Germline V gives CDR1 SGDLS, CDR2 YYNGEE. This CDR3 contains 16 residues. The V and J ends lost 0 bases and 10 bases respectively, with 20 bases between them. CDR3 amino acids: CASSVGASGGTAEQFF. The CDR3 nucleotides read TGTGCCAGCAGCGTAGGGGCCAGCGGAGGTACGGCGGAGCAGTTCTTC.

CDR3 in DNA: TGTGCCAGTAGTATTTCGCAGAACACCGGGGAGCTGTTTTTT. Its translation is CASSISQNTGELFF. This chain links TRBV19 with TRBJ2-2, with D unresolved. Trimming left V 3 bases short and J 1 base short, with 6 bases between. This CDR3 comprises 14 residues. Germline assignment: CDR1 LNHDA and CDR2 SQIVND (reference sequence). The entire variable domain, with the rest obtained from reference TRBV19 and TRBJ2-2, is as follows: DGGITQSPKYLFRKEGQNVTLSCEQNLNHDAMYWYRQDPGQGLRLIYYSQIVNDFQKGDIAEGYSVSREKKESFPLTVTSAQKNPTAFYLCASSISQNTGELFFGEGSRLTVL.

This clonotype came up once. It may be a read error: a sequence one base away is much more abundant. Here the CDR3 reads CANSLWGPYEQYF. CDR3 nucleotides: TGTGCCAACAGTTTATGGGGCCCCTACGAGCAGTACTTC. The chain carries TRBV7-8 and TRBJ2-7, with D possibly matching TRBD1 (5 bases). The ends were cut back, 10 bases at V and 2 bases at J, with 15 bases in the middle. Germline CDR1 SGHVS, CDR2 FQNEAQ. This CDR3 comprises 13 residues.

In nucleotides, the CDR3 is TGTGCCAGCAGTGTTCCTAAGGTAGCGGAGCAGTACTTC. As protein: CASSVPKVAEQYF. The V gene is TRBV7-9, the J gene TRBJ2-7; a weak D match, TRBD2 (5 bases). The CDR3 totals 13 residues. CDR1 SEHNR and CDR2 FQNEAQ come from the germline V gene (reference sequence). V lost 6 bases, J lost 7 bases, and 16 bases lay in between.

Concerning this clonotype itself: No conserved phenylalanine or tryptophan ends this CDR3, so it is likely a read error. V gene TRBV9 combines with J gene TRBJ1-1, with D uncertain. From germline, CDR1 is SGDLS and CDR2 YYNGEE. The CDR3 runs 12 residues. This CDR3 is CASSGSNTEAFS. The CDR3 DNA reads TGCGCCAGCAGCGGATCGAACACTGAAGCTTTCTCT.

The CDR3 sequence: CATSSSYGGGGGEAFF. The DNA for the CDR3 is TGTGCCACCAGCAGCAGCTACGGGGGAGGGGGAGGTGAAGCTTTCTTT. The V call is TRBV15, the J call TRBJ1-1, with a weak D call TRBD1 (6 bases). Trimming removed 3 bases from V and 7 bases from J, with 21 bases in between. This CDR3 region has 16 residues. CDR1 and CDR2 (germline): LNHNV, YYDKDF (reference sequence).

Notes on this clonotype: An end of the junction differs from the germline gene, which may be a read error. CDR3 sequence (DNA): TGTGCCAGTAGCCTACAGGGGAACTACGACTTC. This encodes CASSLQGNYDF. The V gene is TRBV19, the J gene TRBJ1-2; 7 nucleotides line up with TRBD1. The CDR3 has 11 amino acids. Per germline, CDR1 LNHDA and CDR2 SQIVND (reference sequence).

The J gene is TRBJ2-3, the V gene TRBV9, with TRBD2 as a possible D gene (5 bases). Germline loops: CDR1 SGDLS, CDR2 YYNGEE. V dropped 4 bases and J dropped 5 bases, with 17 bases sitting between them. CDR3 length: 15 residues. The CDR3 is CASSPWTEPIDTQYF. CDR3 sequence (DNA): TGTGCCAGCAGCCCCTGGACTGAACCGATAGATACGCAGTATTTT.

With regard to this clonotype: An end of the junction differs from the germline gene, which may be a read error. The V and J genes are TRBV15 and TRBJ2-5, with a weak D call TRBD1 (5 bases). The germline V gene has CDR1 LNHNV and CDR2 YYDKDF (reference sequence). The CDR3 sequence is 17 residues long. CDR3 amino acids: CAPSRDRPQRKGETQYF. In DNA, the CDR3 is TGTGCCCCCAGCAGAGATCGCCCTCAACGGAAGGGGGAGACCCAGTACTTC.

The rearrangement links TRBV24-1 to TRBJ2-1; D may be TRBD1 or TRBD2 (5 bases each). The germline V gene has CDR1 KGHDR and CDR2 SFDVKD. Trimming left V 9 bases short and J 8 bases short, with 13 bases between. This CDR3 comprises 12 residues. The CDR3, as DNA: TGTGCCACCGCCGACAGCGGCGATGAGCAGTTCTTC. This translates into CATADSGDEQFF.

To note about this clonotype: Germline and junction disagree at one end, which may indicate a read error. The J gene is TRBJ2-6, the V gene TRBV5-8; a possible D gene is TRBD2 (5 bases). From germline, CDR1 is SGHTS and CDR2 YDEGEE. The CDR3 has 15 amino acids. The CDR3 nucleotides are TGCGCCAGCAGCTTGGAGGCCTCTGGGGCCAACGTCCTGACTTTC. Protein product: CASSLEASGANVLTF. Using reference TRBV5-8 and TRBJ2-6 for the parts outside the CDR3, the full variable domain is EAGVTQSPTHLIKTRGQQATLRCSPISGHTSVYWYQQALGLGLQFLLWYDEGEERNRGNFPPRFSGRQFPNYSSELNVNALELEDSALYLCASSLEASGANVLTFGAGSRLTVL.

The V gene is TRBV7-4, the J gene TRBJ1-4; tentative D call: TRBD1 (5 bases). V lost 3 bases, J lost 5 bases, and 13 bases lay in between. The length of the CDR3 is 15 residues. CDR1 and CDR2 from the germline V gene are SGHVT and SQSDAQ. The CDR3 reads CASSFRGAPNEKLFF. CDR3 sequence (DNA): TGTGCCAGCAGCTTCCGCGGGGCCCCCAATGAAAAACTGTTTTTT.

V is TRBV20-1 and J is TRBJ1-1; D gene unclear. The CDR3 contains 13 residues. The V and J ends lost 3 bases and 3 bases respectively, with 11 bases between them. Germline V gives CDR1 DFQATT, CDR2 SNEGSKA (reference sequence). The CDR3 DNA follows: TGCAGTGCTAGGGAGGGATGGGACACTGAAGCTTTCTTT. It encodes CSAREGWDTEAFF.

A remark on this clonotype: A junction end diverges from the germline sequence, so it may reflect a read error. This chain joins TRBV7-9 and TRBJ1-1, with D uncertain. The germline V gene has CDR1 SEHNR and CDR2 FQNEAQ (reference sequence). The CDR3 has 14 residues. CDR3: CAGSLHLTGTEAFF. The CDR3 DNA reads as TGTGCCGGCAGCTTACACTTGACGGGAACTGAAGCTTTCTTT. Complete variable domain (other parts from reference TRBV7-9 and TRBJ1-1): DTGVSQNPRHKITKRGQNVTFRCDPISEHNRLYWYRQTLGQGPEFLTYFQNEAQLEKSRLLSDRFSAERPKGSFSTLEIQRTEQGDSAMYLCAGSLHLTGTEAFFGQGTRLTVV.

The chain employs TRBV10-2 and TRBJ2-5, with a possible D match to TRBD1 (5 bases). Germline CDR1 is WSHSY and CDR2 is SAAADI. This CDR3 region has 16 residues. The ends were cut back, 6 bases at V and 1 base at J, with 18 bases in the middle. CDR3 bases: TGCGCCAGCAGCCAAGATTTGCGGACACTCCAAGAGACCCAGTACTTC. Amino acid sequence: CASSQDLRTLQETQYF.

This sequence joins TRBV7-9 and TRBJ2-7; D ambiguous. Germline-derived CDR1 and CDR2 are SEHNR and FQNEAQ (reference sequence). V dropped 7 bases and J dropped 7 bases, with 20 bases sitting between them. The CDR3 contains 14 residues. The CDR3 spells CASTDLRSYNEQYF. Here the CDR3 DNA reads TGTGCCAGCACAGACTTACGCTCCTACAATGAGCAGTACTTC. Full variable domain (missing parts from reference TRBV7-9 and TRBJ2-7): DTGVSQNPRHKITKRGQNVTFRCDPISEHNRLYWYRQTLGQGPEFLTYFQNEAQLEKSRLLSDRFSAERPKGSFSTLEIQRTEQGDSAMYLCASTDLRSYNEQYFGPGTRLTVT.